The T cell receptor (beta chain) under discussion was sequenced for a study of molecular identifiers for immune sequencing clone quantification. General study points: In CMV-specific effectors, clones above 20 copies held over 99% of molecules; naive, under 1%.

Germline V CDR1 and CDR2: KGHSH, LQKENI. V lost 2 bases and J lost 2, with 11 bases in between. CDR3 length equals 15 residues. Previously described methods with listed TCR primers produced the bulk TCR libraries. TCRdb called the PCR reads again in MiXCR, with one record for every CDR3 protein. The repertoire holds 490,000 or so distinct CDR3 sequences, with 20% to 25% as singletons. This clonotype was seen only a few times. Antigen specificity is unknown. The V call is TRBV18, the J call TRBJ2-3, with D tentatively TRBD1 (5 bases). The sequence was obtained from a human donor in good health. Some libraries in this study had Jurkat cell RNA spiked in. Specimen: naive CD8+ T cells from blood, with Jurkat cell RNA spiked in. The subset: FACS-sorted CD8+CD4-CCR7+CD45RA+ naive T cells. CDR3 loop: CASSPDSVYTDTQYF. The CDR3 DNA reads TGTGCCAGCTCACCAGACAGCGTATACACAGATACGCAGTATTTT.